This T cell receptor beta chain was documented in a study of identical twins. MiXCR was run by TCRdb on the 5' RACE reads, yielding one entry per CDR3 protein. The data show around 290,000 distinct CDR3 sequences, with over 8.5% seen just once and 6% to 8.5% held by the top ten. Between the trimmed V and J ends, which lost 3 bases and 6 bases, there was a span of 12 bases. The CDR3 consists of 13 residues. The germline gives CDR1 LGHNA, CDR2 YNFKEQ. The data also belong to a second study, concerning yellow fever vaccine responses in identical twins.

The rearrangement joins TRBV4-2 to TRBJ2-7; D might be TRBD1 (5 bases). The sequenced material came from CD8+ T cells sorted from blood. This TCR was sampled from a woman in her late teens or twenties in good health. The CDR3 sequence is CASSQDTGGEQYF. The CDR3 region has the DNA TGTGCCAGCAGCCAGGATACAGGCGGCGAGCAGTACTTC.